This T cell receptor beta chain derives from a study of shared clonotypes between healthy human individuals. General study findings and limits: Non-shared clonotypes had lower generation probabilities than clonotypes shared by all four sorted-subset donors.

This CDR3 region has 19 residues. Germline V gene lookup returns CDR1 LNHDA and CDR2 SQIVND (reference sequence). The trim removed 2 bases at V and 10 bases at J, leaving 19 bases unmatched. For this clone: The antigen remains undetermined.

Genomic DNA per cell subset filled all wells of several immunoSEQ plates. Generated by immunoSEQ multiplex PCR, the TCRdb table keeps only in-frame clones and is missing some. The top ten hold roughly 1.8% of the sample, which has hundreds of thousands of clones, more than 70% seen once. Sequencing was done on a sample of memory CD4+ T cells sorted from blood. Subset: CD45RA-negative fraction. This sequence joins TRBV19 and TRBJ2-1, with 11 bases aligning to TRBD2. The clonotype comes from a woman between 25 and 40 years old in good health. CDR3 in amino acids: CASSIQGEDIAGGPGEQFF. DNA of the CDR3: TGTGCCAGTAGTATACAGGGCGAGGATATAGCGGGAGGGCCGGGGGAGCAGTTCTTC.